This TCR beta chain was obtained from a study of T cells in Graves' hyperthyroidism and ophthalmopathy. Findings and limits, study-wide: Using 13 V-J features, a model discriminated ophthalmopathy from stable hyperthyroidism.

RNA transcripts were the template for amplifying TCR beta CDR3 regions. RT-PCR in the first round (using the HTBI primer set) targeted the TCR CDR3. TCRdb itself ran the multiplex PCR reads through MiXCR, one entry per CDR3 protein. Of about 99,000 distinct CDR3 sequences in the sample, about half were seen once. As concerns this clonotype: Its antigen is not identified.

Fresh peripheral blood, roughly 9.8 ml of it, supplied the PBMCs. V was cut by 8 bases and J by 6 bases, with 16 bases left in between. The CDR3 is 14 residues long. The germline V gene encodes CDR1 SGHTA and CDR2 FQGNSA. The sequenced sample consisted of blood. The TCR originated in a man aged 40-49 years with Graves' hyperthyroidism. The chain couples TRBV7-2 to TRBJ1-4; the D is unclear. The CDR3 loop reads CASSLEADDEKLFF. The DNA for the CDR3 is TGTGCCAGCTCACTTGAGGCCGATGATGAAAAACTGTTTTTT.